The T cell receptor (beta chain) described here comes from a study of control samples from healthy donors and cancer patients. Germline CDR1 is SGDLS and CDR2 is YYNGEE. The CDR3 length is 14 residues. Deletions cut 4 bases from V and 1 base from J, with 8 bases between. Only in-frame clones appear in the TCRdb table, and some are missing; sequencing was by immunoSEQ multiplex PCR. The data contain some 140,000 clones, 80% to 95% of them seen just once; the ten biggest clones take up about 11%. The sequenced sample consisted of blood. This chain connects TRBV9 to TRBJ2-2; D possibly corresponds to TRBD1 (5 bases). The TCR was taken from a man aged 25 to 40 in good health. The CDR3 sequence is CASSLTGNTGELFF. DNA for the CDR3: TGTGCCAGCAGCCTTACAGGGAACACCGGGGAGCTGTTTTTT.